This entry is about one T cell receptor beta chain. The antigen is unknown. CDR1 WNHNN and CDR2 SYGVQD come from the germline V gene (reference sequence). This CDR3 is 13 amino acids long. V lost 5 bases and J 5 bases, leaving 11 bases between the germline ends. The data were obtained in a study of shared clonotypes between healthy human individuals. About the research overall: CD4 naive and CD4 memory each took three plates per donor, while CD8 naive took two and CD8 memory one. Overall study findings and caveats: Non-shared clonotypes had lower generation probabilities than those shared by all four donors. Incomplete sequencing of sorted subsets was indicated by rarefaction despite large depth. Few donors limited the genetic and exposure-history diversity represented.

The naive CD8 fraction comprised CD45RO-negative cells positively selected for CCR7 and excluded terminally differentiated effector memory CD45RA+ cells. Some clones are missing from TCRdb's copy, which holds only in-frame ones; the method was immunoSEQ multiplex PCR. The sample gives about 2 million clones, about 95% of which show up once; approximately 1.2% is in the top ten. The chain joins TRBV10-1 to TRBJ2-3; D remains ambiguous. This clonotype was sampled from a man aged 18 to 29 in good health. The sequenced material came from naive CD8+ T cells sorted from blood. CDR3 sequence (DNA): TGCGCCAGCAGTCCAACAGAGTTAGATACGCAGTATTTT. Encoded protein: CASSPTELDTQYF.